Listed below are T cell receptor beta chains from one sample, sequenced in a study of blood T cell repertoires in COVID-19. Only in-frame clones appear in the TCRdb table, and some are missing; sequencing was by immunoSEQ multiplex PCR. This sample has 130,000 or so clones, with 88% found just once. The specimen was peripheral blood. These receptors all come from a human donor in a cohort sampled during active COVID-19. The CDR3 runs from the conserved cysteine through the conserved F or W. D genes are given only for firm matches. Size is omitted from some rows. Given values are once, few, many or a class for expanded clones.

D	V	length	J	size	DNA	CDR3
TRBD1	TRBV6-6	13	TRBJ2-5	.	TGTGCCAGCATCCCGACAGGGGAAGAGACCCAGTACTTC	CASIPTGEETQYF
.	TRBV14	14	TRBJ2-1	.	TGTGCCAGCGCAGATCGGAGGACCGACAATGAGCAGTTCTTC	CASADRRTDNEQFF
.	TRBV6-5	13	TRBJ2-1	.	TGTGCCAGCGGAGCGAGCTCCTACAATGAGCAGTTCTTC	CASGASSYNEQFF
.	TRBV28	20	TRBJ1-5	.	TGTGCCAGCAGTTTAAGTCGGGACTTAGATACTCGTGCCAACAATCAGCCCCAGCATTTT	CASSLSRDLDTRANNQPQHF
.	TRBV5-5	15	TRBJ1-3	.	TGTGCCAGCAGCTTGTCGGGCCAGGGTGGAAACACCATATATTTT	CASSLSGQGGNTIYF
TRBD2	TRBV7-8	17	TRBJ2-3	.	TGTGCCAGCAGCTTAGTCCTGAGCGGGGGTGGCACAGATACGCAGTATTTT	CASSLVLSGGGTDTQYF
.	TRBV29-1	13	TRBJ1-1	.	TGCAGCGTTGTGCGGGATCTGGGCACTGAAGCTTTCTTT	CSVVRDLGTEAFF
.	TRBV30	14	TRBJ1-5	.	TGTGCCTGGAGTGTAAGGGGGAGCAATCAGCCCCAGCATTTT	CAWSVRGSNQPQHF
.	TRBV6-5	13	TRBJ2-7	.	TGTGCCAGCAGTTCTAATCCACTCTACGAGCAGTACTTC	CASSSNPLYEQYF
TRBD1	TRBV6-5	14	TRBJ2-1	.	TGTGCCAGCAGCCCCGGGGACAGCTACAATGAGCAGTTCTTC	CASSPGDSYNEQFF
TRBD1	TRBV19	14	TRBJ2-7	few	TGTGCCAGTAGTATCGGGACAGGGACCTACGAGCAGTACTTC	CASSIGTGTYEQYF
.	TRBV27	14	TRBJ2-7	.	TGTGCCAGCAGTGGGGCCCGGCCGCCCTACGAGCAGTACTTC	CASSGARPPYEQYF
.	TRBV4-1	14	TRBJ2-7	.	TGCGCCAGCAGCCAGGGGGGACAGTTATACGAGCAGTACTTC	CASSQGGQLYEQYF
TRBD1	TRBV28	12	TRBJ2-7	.	TGTGCCAGCCGGGACAGGGTCTACGAGCAGTACTTC	CASRDRVYEQYF
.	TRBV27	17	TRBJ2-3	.	TGTGCCAGCAGCTCCCTAGCCGGGATAGCTCGCACAGATACGCAGTATTTT	CASSSLAGIARTDTQYF
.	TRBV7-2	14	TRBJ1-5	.	TGTGCCAGCAGCTTTGGGCAGGGTAAACAGCCCCAGCATTTT	CASSFGQGKQPQHF
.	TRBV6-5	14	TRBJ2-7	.	TGTGCCAGCAGCCCGGGGACTCTCCCGGTCGAGCAGTACTTC	CASSPGTLPVEQYF
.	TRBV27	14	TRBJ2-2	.	TGTGCCAGTCGCTCCGGGACACAGACCGGGGAGCTGTTTTTT	CASRSGTQTGELFF
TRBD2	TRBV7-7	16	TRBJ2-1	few	TGTGCTAGCAGCCCAACCGGGACTAGCGTTTACAATGAGCAGTTCTTC	CASSPTGTSVYNEQFF
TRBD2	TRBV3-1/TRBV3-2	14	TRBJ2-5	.	TGTGCCGCACGGACTAGCGGGGGGCAAGAGACCCAGTACTTC	CAARTSGGQETQYF
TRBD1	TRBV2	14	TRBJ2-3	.	TGTGCCAGCAGTTACGGACAGGGTTCAGATACGCAGTATTTT	CASSYGQGSDTQYF
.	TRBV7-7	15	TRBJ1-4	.	TGTGCTAGCAGCTTAGGCCAGGGAGGGAATGAAAAACTGTTTTTT	CASSLGQGGNEKLFF
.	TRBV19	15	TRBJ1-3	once	TGTGCCAGCCGGCAAGACAGAAGCTCTGGAAACACCATATATTTT	CASRQDRSSGNTIYF
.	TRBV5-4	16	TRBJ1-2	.	TGTGCCAGCAGCTTTGGGTCGGGGTCTGCTAACTATGGCTACACCTTC	CASSFGSGSANYGYTF
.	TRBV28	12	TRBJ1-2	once	TGTGCCGTCCCGGAGGTTGGGGATGGCTACACCTTC	CAVPEVGDGYTF
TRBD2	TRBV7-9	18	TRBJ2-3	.	TGTGCCAGCAGCTTTGGTCTGGGACTAGCGGGATCCCAAGATACGCAGTATTTT	CASSFGLGLAGSQDTQYF
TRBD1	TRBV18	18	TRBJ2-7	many	TGTGCCAGCTCACCATCAAGTCCAACAGGGGTGGTCCGGGACGAGCAGTACTTC	CASSPSSPTGVVRDEQYF
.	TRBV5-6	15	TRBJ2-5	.	TGTGCCAGCAGCCCCGGGGTAGGGCGGGAAGAGACCCAGTACTTC	CASSPGVGREETQYF
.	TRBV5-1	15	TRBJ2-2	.	TGCGCCAGCAGCTTCAGTGTGGGAGGTCCCGGGGAGCTGTTTTTT	CASSFSVGGPGELFF
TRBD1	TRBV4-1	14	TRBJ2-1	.	TGCGCCAGCAGCCACCGGCAGGGGGACAATGAGCAGTTCTTC	CASSHRQGDNEQFF
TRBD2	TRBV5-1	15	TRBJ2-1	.	TGCGCCAGCAGCTTGTTCACGGGAGGAATCAATGAGCAGTTCTTC	CASSLFTGGINEQFF
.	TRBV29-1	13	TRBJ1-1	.	TGCAGCGTTGAAGGTGGGGAGGGGGCTGAAGCTTTCTTT	CSVEGGEGAEAFF
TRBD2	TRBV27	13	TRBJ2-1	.	TGTGCCAGCAGTTTGCCCGGGAGGAATGAGCAGTTCTTC	CASSLPGRNEQFF
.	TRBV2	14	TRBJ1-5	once	TGTGCCAGCAGGGGGCACCTTAGCAATCAGCCCCAGCATTTT	CASRGHLSNQPQHF
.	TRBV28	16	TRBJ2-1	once	TGTGCCAGCAGCACCACCGGGACTTCCCAGAGGCATGAGCAGTTCTTC	CASSTTGTSQRHEQFF
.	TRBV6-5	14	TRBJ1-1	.	TGTGCCAGCAGTTACAGGCGGCTGAACACTGAAGCTTTCTTT	CASSYRRLNTEAFF
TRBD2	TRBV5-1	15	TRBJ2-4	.	TGCGCCAGCAGCTTGGGTAGCGGGGGAAAAGACATTCAGTACTTC	CASSLGSGGKDIQYF
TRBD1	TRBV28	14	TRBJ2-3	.	TGTGCCAGCAGTCCGGGACAGGGAACCGATACGCAGTATTTT	CASSPGQGTDTQYF
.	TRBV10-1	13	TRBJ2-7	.	TGCGCCAGCAGTGAGGCCAGCTCCTACGAGCAGTACTTC	CASSEASSYEQYF
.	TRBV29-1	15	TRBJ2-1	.	TGCAGCGTTGAAGGGGAGCAGGAGCGGTACAATGAGCAGTTCTTC	CSVEGEQERYNEQFF
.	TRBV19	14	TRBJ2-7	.	TGTGCCAGTAGTATGTCGGGTTATCCCTACGAGCAGTACTTC	CASSMSGYPYEQYF
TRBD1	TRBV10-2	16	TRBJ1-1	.	TGCGCCAGCAGTGAAAGTGGGACAGGGGGAAACACTGAAGCTTTCTTT	CASSESGTGGNTEAFF
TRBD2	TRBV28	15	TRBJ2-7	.	TGTGCCAGCAGAGTACTAGCGGGAGGTACCTACGAGCAGTACTTC	CASRVLAGGTYEQYF
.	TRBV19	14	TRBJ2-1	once	TGTGCCAGTAGGTGGGCGGGATTTAAAAGTGAGCAGTTCTTC	CASRWAGFKSEQFF
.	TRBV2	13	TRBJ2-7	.	TGTGCCAGCAGTCTACTGAGCTCCTACGAGCAGTACTTC	CASSLLSSYEQYF
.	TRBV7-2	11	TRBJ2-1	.	TGTGCCAGCAGACTAAGCAATGAGCAGTTCTTC	CASRLSNEQFF
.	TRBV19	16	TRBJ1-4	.	TGTGCCAGTAGAAACCCGGGCCTGGGAAGCGGTGAAAAACTGTTTTTT	CASRNPGLGSGEKLFF
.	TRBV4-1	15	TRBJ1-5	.	TGCGCCAGCAGCCCAGCGGGGAATAGCAATCAGCCCCAGCATTTT	CASSPAGNSNQPQHF
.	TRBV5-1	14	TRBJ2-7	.	TGCGCCAGCAGCTTGGGCGGGCTCTGGGACGAGCAGTACTTC	CASSLGGLWDEQYF
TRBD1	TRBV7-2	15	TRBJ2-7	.	TGTGCCAGCAGCTCTCCGGGACAGGGGATTTACGAGCAGTACTTC	CASSSPGQGIYEQYF
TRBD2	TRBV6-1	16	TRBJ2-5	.	TGTGCCAGCAGTGACGGGACTAGCGGGGGGTTCGAGACCCAGTACTTC	CASSDGTSGGFETQYF
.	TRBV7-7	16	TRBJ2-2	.	TGTGCTAGCAGCGCCACCGGGACATCACTGACCGGGGAGCTGTTTTTT	CASSATGTSLTGELFF
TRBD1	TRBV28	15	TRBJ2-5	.	TGTGCCAGCAGTTGGACAGGGCAGGAAGGCGAGACCCAGTACTTC	CASSWTGQEGETQYF
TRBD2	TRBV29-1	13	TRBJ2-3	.	TGCAGCACATTTAGCGGGAGCACAGATACGCAGTATTTT	CSTFSGSTDTQYF